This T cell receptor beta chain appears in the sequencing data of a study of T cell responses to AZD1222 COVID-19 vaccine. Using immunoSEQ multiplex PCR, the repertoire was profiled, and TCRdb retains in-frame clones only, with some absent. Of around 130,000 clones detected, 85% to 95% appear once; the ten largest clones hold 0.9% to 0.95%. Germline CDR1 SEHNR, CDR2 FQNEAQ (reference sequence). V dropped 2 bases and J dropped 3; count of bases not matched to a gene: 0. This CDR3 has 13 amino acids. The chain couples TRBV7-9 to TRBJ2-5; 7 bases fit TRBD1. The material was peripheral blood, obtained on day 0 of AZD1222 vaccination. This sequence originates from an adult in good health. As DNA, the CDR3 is TGTGCCAGCAGCTTACAGGGGGAAGAGACCCAGTACTTC. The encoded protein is CASSLQGEETQYF.